This T cell receptor (beta chain) was identified in a study of T cells in Graves' hyperthyroidism and ophthalmopathy. On the study more broadly: Specimen type is peripheral blood, collected at initial diagnosis prior to any treatment.

Researchers took RNA transcripts and amplified the TCR beta CDR3 regions from them. The primer set for the first-round RT-PCR of the TCR CDR3 was HTBI. One entry per CDR3 protein, called by TCRdb with MiXCR from the multiplex PCR reads. The sample carries roughly 510,000 distinct CDR3 sequences, about 20% recorded once. Regarding the study as a whole: Model predictions of ophthalmopathy came a median approximately 6 months before onset. Blood also carried most thyroid clonotypes expanded above 0.001.

This clonotype was recorded at least ten times. The antigen is not known. Clinical symptoms, serum thyroxine and TRAb, thyroid ultrasound and orbital computed tomography were used for the diagnoses. With V trimmed by 2 bases and J by 6 bases, 10 bases remained unmatched. CDR3 length: 16 residues. Sequenced sample: blood. The chain joins TRBV12-3 or TRBV12-4 to TRBJ1-5; 7 bases are shared with TRBD1. The receptor's source is a man aged 18 to 35 with Graves' hyperthyroidism. The CDR3 nucleotides read TGTGCCAGCAGTTTACAGGCGCGACAGGGTTTTCAGCCCCAGCATTTT. It yields the protein CASSLQARQGFQPQHF.